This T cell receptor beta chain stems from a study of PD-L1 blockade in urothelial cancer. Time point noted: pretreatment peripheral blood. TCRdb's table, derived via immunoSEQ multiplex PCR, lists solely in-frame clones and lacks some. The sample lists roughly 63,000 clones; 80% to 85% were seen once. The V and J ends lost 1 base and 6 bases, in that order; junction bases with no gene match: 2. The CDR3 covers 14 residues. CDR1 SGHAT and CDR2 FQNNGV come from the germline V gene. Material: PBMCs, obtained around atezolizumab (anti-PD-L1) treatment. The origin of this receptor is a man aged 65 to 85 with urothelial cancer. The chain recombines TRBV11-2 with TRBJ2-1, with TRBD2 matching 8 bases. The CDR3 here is CASSLAGGLNEQFF. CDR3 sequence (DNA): TGTGCCAGCAGCTTAGCGGGAGGGCTCAATGAGCAGTTCTTC.